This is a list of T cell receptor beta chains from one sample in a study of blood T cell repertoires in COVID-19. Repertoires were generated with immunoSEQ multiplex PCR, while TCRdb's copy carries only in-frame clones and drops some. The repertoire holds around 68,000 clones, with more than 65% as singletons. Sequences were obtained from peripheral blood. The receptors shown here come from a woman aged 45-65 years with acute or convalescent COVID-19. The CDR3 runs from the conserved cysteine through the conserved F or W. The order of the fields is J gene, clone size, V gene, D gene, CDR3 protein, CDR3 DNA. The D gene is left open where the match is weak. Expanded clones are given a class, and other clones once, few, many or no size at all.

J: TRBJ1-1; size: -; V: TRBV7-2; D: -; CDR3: CASSLVIDLNTEAFF; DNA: TGTGCCAGCAGCTTAGTTATAGACTTGAACACTGAAGCTTTCTTT
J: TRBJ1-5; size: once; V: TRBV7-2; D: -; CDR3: CASSLVAGNQPQHF; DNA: TGTGCCAGCAGCTTAGTAGCGGGTAATCAGCCCCAGCATTTT
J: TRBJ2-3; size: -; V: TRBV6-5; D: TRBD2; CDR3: CASSRGGAITDTQYF; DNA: TGTGCCAGCAGCCGCGGGGGGGCAATCACAGATACGCAGTATTTT
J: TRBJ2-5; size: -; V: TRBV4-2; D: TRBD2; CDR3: CASSREGLAGGKFQTQYF; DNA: TGTGCCAGCAGCCGGGAAGGACTAGCGGGGGGGAAATTTCAGACCCAGTACTTC
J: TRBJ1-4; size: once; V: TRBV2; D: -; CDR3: CASSEAPTATNEKLFF; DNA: TGTGCCAGCAGTGAAGCGCCGACAGCAACTAATGAAAAACTGTTTTTT
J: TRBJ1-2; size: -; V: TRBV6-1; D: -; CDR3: CASSEVWAGHSGYTF; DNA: TGTGCCAGCAGTGAAGTCTGGGCAGGGCACTCTGGCTACACCTTC
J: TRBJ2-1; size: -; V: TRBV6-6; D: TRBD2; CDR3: CASSSGGAYNEQFF; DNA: TGTGCCAGCAGCTCTGGGGGGGCCTACAATGAGCAGTTCTTC
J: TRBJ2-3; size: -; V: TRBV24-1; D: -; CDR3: CATSRGSSTDTQYF; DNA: TGTGCCACCAGTCGGGGGAGTAGCACAGATACGCAGTATTTT
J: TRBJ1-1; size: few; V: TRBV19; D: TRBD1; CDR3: CASSTSGGSEAFF; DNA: TGTGCCAGTAGTACCTCAGGGGGCTCTGAAGCTTTCTTT
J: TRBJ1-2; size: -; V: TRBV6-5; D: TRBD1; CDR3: CASSLGQGLHGYTF; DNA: TGTGCCAGCAGCCTGGGACAGGGACTCCATGGCTACACCTTC
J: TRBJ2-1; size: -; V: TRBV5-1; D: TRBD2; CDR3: CASSLRGLAGVGEQFF; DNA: TGCGCCAGCAGCTTAAGGGGACTAGCGGGAGTCGGTGAGCAGTTCTTC
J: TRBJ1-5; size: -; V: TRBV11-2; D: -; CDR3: CASSLDRGQPQHF; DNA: TGTGCCAGCAGCTTAGATCGAGGTCAGCCCCAGCATTTT
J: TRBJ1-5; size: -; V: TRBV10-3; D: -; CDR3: CAISGGREGQPQHF; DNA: TGTGCCATCAGTGGAGGCAGGGAAGGTCAGCCCCAGCATTTT
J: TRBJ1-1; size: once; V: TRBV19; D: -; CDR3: CASSMALEGIVAEAFF; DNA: TGTGCCAGTAGTATGGCGTTGGAGGGTATAGTAGCTGAAGCTTTCTTT
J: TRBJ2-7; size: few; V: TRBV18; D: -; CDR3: CASSQGTVYEQYF; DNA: TGTGCCAGCTCCCAGGGGACGGTCTACGAGCAGTACTTC
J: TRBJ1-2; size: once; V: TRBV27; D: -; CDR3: CASSFIDSSAGYTF; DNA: TGTGCCAGCAGTTTCATAGACAGTTCTGCTGGCTACACCTTC
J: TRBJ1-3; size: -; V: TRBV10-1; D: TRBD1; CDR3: CASSGSDRGSSGNTIYF; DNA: TGCGCCAGCAGTGGCTCCGACAGGGGTAGCTCTGGAAACACCATATATTTT
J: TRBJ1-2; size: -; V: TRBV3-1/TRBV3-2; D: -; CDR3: CASSQVLRTDYGYTF; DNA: TGTGCCAGCAGCCAAGTCCTCAGGACAGACTATGGCTACACCTTC
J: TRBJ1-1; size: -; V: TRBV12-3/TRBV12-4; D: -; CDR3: CASSLTGNTEAFF; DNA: TGTGCCAGCAGTCTGACAGGGAACACTGAAGCTTTCTTT
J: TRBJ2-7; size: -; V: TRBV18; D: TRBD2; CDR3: CASSPSSGGAYEQYF; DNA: TGTGCCAGCTCACCAAGTAGCGGGGGGGCCTACGAGCAGTACTTC
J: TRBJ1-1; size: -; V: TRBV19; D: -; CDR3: CASSIGSGTEAFF; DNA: TGTGCCAGTAGTATTGGGAGCGGGACTGAAGCTTTCTTT
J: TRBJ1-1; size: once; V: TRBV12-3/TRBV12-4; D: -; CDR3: CASSNGRNTEAFF; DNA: TGTGCCAGCAGTAACGGTCGGAACACTGAAGCTTTCTTT
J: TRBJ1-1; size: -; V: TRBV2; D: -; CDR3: CASSEQRGGGAFF; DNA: TGTGCCAGCAGCGAACAAAGGGGCGGGGGAGCTTTCTTT
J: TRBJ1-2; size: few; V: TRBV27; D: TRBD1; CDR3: CASSSPDRGLKGYTF; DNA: TGTGCCAGCAGTTCCCCGGACAGGGGGCTTAAGGGCTACACCTTC
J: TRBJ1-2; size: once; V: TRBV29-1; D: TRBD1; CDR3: CSVGTGIYGYTF; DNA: TGCAGCGTAGGGACAGGGATCTATGGCTACACCTTC
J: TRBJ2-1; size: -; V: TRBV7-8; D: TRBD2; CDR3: CASSLLAGVYNEQFF; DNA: TGTGCCAGCAGCTTACTAGCGGGAGTCTACAATGAGCAGTTCTTC
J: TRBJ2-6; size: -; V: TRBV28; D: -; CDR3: CASSLRGTGANVLTF; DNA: TGTGCCAGCAGTTTGCGGGGAACCGGGGCCAACGTCCTGACTTTC
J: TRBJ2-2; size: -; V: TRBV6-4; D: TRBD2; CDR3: CASSVSGGFTGELFF; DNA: TGTGCCAGCAGTGTCAGCGGGGGGTTCACCGGGGAGCTGTTTTTT
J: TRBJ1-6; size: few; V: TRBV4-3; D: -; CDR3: CASSQEQGGTPLHF; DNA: TGCGCCAGCAGCCAAGAACAGGGCGGTACACCCCTCCACTTT
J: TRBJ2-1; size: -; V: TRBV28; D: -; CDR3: CASSFVTYNEQFF; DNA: TGTGCCAGCAGTTTCGTAACATACAATGAGCAGTTCTTC
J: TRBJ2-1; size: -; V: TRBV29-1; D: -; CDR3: CSVDIQSNEQFF; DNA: TGCAGCGTTGACATACAGTCGAATGAGCAGTTCTTC
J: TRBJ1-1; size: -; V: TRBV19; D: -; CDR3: CASSITLGTEAFF; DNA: TGTGCCAGTAGTATAACCCTAGGCACTGAAGCTTTCTTT
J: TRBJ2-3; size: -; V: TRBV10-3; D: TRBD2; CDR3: CAISVGLAGAEDTQYF; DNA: TGTGCCATCAGTGTCGGTCTAGCGGGAGCTGAAGATACGCAGTATTTT
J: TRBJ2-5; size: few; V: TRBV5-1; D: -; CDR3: CASARDLIETQYF; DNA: TGCGCCAGCGCCCGGGACTTGATAGAGACCCAGTACTTC
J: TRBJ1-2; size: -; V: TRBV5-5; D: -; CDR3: CASSPTVSGYGYTF; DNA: TGTGCCAGCAGCCCGACGGTTTCGGGCTATGGCTACACCTTC
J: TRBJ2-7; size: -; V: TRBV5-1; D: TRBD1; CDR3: CASSDRTGTSEQYF; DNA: TGCGCCAGCAGCGATAGGACAGGGACGAGCGAGCAGTACTTC
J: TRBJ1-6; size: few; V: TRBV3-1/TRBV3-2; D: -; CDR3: CASSQPGDSPLHF; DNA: TGTGCCAGCAGCCAACCGGGAGATTCACCCCTCCACTTT
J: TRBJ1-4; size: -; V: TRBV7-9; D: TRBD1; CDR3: CASSLGQGGEKLFF; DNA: TGTGCCAGCAGCCTGGGACAGGGAGGAGAAAAACTGTTTTTT
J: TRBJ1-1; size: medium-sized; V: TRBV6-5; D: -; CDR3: CASSYSAPYPTEAFF; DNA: TGTGCCAGCAGTTACTCCGCCCCCTACCCCACTGAAGCTTTCTTT
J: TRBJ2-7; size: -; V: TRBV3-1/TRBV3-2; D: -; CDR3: CASSQQPTGVGEQYF; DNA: TGTGCCAGCAGCCAGCAACCAACGGGGGTGGGGGAGCAGTACTTC
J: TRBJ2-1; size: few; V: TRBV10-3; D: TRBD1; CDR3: CAISALGQGWDEQFF; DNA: TGTGCCATCAGTGCACTTGGACAGGGGTGGGATGAGCAGTTCTTC
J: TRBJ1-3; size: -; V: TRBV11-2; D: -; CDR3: CASSPQKRTIYF; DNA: TGTGCCAGCAGCCCGCAAAAGCGCACCATATATTTT
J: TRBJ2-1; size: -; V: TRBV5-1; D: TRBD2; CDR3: CASSLARGGLNEQFF; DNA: TGCGCCAGCAGCTTGGCACGGGGGGGATTGAATGAGCAGTTCTTC
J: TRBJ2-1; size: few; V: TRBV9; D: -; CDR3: CASSAGDEQFF; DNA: TGTGCCAGCAGCGCCGGGGATGAGCAGTTCTTC
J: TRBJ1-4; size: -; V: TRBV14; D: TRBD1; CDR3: CASSQEFQGQPNEKLFF; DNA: TGTGCCAGCAGCCAAGAATTCCAGGGACAGCCGAATGAAAAACTGTTTTTT
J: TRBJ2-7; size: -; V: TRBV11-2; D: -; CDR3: CASSLVGSSYEQYF; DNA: TGTGCCAGCAGCTTAGTGGGGAGCTCCTACGAGCAGTACTTC
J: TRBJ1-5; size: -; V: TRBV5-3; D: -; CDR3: CATPPPGTPNYQPQHF; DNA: TGTGCCACCCCTCCGCCCGGGACACCGAATTATCAGCCCCAGCATTTT
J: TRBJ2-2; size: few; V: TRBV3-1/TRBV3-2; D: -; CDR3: CASSQRGGGELFF; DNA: TGTGCCAGCAGCCAACGGGGTGGCGGGGAGCTGTTTTTT
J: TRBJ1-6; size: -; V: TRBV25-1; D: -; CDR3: CASSSPTGVTAALHF; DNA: TGTGCCAGCAGTTCCCCCACGGGAGTCACGGCGGCCCTCCACTTT
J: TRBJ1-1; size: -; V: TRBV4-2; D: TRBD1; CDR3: CASSQTGGTNTEAFF; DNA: TGTGCCAGCAGCCAAACAGGGGGCACGAACACTGAAGCTTTCTTT
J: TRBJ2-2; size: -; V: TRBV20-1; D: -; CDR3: CSASRQGGGELFF; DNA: TGCAGTGCTAGTCGCCAGGGCGGCGGGGAGCTGTTTTTT
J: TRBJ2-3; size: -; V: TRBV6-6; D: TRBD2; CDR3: CASRGLESDTQYF; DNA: TGTGCCAGCAGGGGACTAGAGTCTGATACGCAGTATTTT
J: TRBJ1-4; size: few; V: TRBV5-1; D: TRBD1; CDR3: CASSFTGVTNEKLFF; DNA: TGCGCCAGCAGCTTTACAGGGGTCACTAATGAAAAACTGTTTTTT